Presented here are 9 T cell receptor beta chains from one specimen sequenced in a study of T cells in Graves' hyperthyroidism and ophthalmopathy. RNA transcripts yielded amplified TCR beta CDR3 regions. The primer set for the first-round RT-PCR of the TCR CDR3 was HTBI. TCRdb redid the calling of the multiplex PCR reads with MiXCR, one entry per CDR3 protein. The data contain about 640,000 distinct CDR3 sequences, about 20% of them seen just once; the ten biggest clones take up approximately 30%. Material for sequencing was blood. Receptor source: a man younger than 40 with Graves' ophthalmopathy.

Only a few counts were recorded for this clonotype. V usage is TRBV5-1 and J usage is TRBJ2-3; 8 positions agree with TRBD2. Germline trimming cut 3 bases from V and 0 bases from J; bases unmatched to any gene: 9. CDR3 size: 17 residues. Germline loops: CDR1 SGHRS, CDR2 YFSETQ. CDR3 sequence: CASSSFVSGSSTDTQYF. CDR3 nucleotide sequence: TGCGCCAGCAGCTCCTTTGTGAGCGGGAGTAGCACAGATACGCAGTATTTT.

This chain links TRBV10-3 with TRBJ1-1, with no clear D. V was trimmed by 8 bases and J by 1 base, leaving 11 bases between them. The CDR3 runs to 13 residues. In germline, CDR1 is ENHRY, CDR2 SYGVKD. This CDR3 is CAISVDKNTEAFF. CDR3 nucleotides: TGTGCCATCTCCGTTGACAAGAACACTGAAGCTTTCTTT.

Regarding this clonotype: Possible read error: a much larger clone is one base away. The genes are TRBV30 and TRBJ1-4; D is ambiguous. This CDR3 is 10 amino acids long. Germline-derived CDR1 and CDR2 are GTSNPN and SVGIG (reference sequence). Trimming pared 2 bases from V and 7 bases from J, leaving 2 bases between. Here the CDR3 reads CAWSCEKLFF. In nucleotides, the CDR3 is TGTGCCTGGAGTTGTGAAAAACTGTTTTTT.

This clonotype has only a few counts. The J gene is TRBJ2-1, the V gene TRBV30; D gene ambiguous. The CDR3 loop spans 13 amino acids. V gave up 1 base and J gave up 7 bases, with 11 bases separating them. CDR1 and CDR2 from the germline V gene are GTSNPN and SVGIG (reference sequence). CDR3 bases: TGTGCCTGGAGTGAGGAAGCGTTTAATGAGCAGTTCTTC. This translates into CAWSEEAFNEQFF.

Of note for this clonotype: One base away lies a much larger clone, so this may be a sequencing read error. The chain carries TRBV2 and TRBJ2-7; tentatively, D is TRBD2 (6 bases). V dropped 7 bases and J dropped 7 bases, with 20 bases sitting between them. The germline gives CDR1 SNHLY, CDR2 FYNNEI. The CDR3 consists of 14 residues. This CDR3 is CASTPGTQGGEQYF. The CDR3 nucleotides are TGTGCCAGCACCCCCGGGACTCAAGGCGGGGAGCAGTACTTC.

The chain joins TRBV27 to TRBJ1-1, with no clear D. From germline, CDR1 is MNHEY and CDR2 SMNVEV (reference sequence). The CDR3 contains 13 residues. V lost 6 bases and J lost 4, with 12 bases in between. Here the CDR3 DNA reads TGTGCCAGCAGAATTGGGCTTGGCACTGAAGCTTTCTTT. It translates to CASRIGLGTEAFF.

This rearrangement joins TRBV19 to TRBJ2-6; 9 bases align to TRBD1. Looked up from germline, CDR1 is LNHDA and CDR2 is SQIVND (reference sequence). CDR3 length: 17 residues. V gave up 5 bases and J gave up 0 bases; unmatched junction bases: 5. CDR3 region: CASSPGQGRSGANVLTF. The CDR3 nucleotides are TGTGCCAGTAGTCCGGGACAGGGCCGCTCTGGGGCCAACGTCCTGACTTTC.

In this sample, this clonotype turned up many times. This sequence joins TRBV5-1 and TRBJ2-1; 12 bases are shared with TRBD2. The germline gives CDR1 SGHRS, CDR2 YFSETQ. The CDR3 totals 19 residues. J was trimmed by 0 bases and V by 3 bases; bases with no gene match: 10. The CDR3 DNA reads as TGCGCCAGCAGCTGGACCGGGACTAGCGGGCACAGCTCCTACAATGAGCAGTTCTTC. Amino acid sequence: CASSWTGTSGHSSYNEQFF.

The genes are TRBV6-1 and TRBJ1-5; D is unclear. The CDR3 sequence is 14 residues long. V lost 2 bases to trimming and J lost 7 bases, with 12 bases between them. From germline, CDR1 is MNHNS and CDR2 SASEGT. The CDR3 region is CASSETSSGQPQHF. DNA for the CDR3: TGTGCCAGCAGTGAAACGTCCTCGGGACAGCCCCAGCATTTT.